This T cell receptor beta chain was found in a study of shared clonotypes between healthy human individuals. Germline lookup yields CDR1 SGHDN and CDR2 FVKESK. Trimming cost V 1 base and J 7 bases, with 17 bases left between them. This CDR3 is 15 amino acids long. Study observations and caveats: Having only a few donors restricted how much genetic and exposure-history diversity was captured. Clonotypes which were not shared had lower generation probabilities than clonotypes that all four donors shared. The sharing of 4.5% to 6.5% of naive CD4 clonotypes was seen across a few donors.

Worth noting for this clone: The antigen is unknown.

Per the original methods: From ImmunoSEQ came sequences covering only the junction and carrying no quality scores, so filtering differed. Generated by immunoSEQ multiplex PCR, the TCRdb table keeps only in-frame clones and is missing some. The V and J calls and clone size were taken over from that table, and D and trimming were inferred from the DNA. The table shows approximately 97,000 clones, with 67% occurring only once. This chain connects TRBV14 to TRBJ2-7; the D call may be TRBD1 or TRBD2 (5 bases each). This receptor was identified in a man aged 25 to 45 in good health. Specimen: memory CD8+ T cells sorted from blood. The subset denotes: CD45RO+ cells pooled with CCR7-negative TemRA cells. CDR3 residues: CASSQGDGPAWEQYF. The CDR3 DNA sequence: TGTGCCAGCAGCCAAGGGGACGGTCCTGCCTGGGAGCAGTACTTC.